The 14 T cell receptor beta chains reported below all come from one sample, sequenced in a study of beta chain features in type 1 diabetes. The entirety of the isolated RNA underwent reverse transcription, so expressed TCRB transcripts were sequenced. Assay: immunoSEQ multiplex PCR; the TCRdb copy retains only in-frame clones and omits some. Counted here are under 950,000 clones, 17% occurring once; the ten biggest clones make up 0.02% to 0.03%. The specimen was naive CD4+ T cells from blood. These receptors originate from a young woman in good health.

In its sample, this clone was seen a few times. CDR3 in amino acids: CASSQQPGLPRRDTQYF. For the CDR3, the DNA is TGTGCCAGCAGCCAGCAACCGGGACTACCGCGGAGAGATACGCAGTATTTT. This chain joins TRBV4-2 and TRBJ2-3; 7 bases align to TRBD2. J lost 5 bases, V lost 3 bases, and 14 bases had no gene match. The length of the CDR3 is 17 residues. CDR1 and CDR2 (germline): LGHNA, YNFKEQ.

This sequence joins TRBV5-1 and TRBJ2-7; D gene ambiguous. The germline V and J ends were trimmed by 2 bases and 0 bases, with 9 bases remaining between them. Germline CDR1 reads SGHRS; CDR2 reads YFSETQ. The CDR3 contains 14 residues. The CDR3 DNA reads TGCGCCAGCAGCTTCGACGGTAACTCCTACGAGCAGTACTTC. Protein sequence: CASSFDGNSYEQYF. Based on the CDR3 plus reference TRBV5-1 and TRBJ2-7, the full variable domain is KAGVTQTPRYLIKTRGQQVTLSCSPISGHRSVSWYQQTPGQGLQFLFEYFSETQRNKGNFPGRFSGRQFSNSRSEMNVSTLELGDSALYLCASSFDGNSYEQYFGPGTRLTVT.

The rearrangement uses TRBV7-2 and TRBJ2-3; a weak D match, TRBD2 (6 bases). The CDR3 runs 17 residues. The V gene lost 5 bases and the J gene lost 5 bases, with 23 bases spanning the gap. Germline V gene data show CDR1 as SGHTA and CDR2 as FQGNSA. The CDR3 loop reads CASSASLSGEALDTQYF. The CDR3, as DNA: TGTGCCAGCAGCGCTTCCCTTAGCGGCGAAGCGTTAGATACGCAGTATTTT.

In this sample, this clone turned up a few times. This rearrangement joins TRBV7-2 to TRBJ2-3; no reliable D call. V dropped 3 bases and J dropped 5 bases, with 9 bases sitting between them. The CDR3 contains 13 residues. Germline V CDR1 and CDR2: SGHTA, FQGNSA. The DNA of the CDR3 is TGTGCCAGCAGCTTCCGGAGTGGAGATACGCAGTATTTT. As protein: CASSFRSGDTQYF.

The V gene is TRBV7-2, the J gene TRBJ2-7, with 9 positions matching TRBD2. Unmatched junction bases numbered 11, after V lost 2 bases and J lost 0 bases. The CDR3 sequence is 18 residues long. CDR1 SGHTA and CDR2 FQGNSA come from the germline V gene. The CDR3 loop is CASSLFGPGLASSYEQYF. The CDR3 DNA reads TGTGCCAGCAGCTTATTCGGACCTGGACTAGCGAGCTCCTACGAGCAGTACTTC.

This clone was seen a handful of times. The chain is built from TRBV10-3 and TRBJ1-3; no reliable D call. The germline V gene has CDR1 ENHRY and CDR2 SYGVKD. CDR3 length equals 13 residues. Trimming took 4 bases from V and 0 from J, leaving 4 bases between them. Written as DNA, the CDR3 is TGTGCCATCAGTGCCAGCTCTGGAAACACCATATATTTT. Its protein is CAISASSGNTIYF.

J is TRBJ2-1 and V is TRBV7-8, with D possibly TRBD1 on 5 matching bases. Germline CDR1 and CDR2: SGHVS and FQNEAQ. Between the trimmed V and J ends, which lost 5 bases and 3 bases, there was a span of 20 bases. This CDR3 is 17 amino acids long. CDR3: CASSPLMVGPRYNEQFF. CDR3 DNA sequence: TGTGCCAGCAGCCCGCTAATGGTGGGGCCCCGCTACAATGAGCAGTTCTTC.

This clone has only a few counts. The same CDR3 is also encoded by other DNA sequences in this sample. The rearrangement uses TRBV25-1 and TRBJ2-1, with D tentatively TRBD1 or TRBD2 (5 bases each). This CDR3 region has 15 residues. From germline, CDR1 is MGHDK and CDR2 SYGVNS. V gave up 7 bases and J gave up 0 bases, with 13 bases separating them. Here the CDR3 reads CASTRGPSSYNEQFF. In DNA form, the CDR3 reads TGTGCCAGCACGAGGGGACCGAGCTCCTACAATGAGCAGTTCTTC.

There are a few counts of this clone. This rearrangement joins TRBV7-3 to TRBJ2-5, with TRBD2 matching over 8 bases. Looked up from germline, CDR1 is SGHTA and CDR2 is FQGTGA. The ends lost 2 bases at V and 4 bases at J; junction bases unmatched: 15. There are 18 residues in the CDR3. The CDR3 nucleotides are TGTGCCAGCAGCTTATTCGGAGGAACTGGGCGGGAGGTAGAGACCCAGTACTTC. Its protein product is CASSLFGGTGREVETQYF.

This chain joins TRBV7-9 and TRBJ2-5; the match to TRBD1 covers 8 bases. The CDR3 consists of 16 residues. Germline CDR1 is SEHNR and CDR2 is FQNEAQ (reference sequence). V trimming: 1 base; J trimming: 6 bases; junction bases outside the gene matches: 10. The CDR3 region is CASSLGYPRGQQTQYF. Written as DNA, the CDR3 is TGTGCCAGCAGCTTAGGATATCCCAGGGGGCAACAGACCCAGTACTTC. Full variable domain (remainder filled in from reference TRBV7-9 and TRBJ2-5): DTGVSQNPRHKITKRGQNVTFRCDPISEHNRLYWYRQTLGQGPEFLTYFQNEAQLEKSRLLSDRFSAERPKGSFSTLEIQRTEQGDSAMYLCASSLGYPRGQQTQYFGPGTRLLVL.

This clone turned up a few times. The chain carries TRBV7-6 and TRBJ1-1, with D perhaps TRBD1 (6 bases). Germline CDR1 and CDR2: SGHVS and FNYEAQ. The CDR3 covers 15 residues. Trimming stripped 5 bases from V and 1 base from J, with 14 bases between. CDR3 DNA: TGTGCCAGCAGCCCGCGGACAGCCCAGAACACTGAAGCTTTCTTT. Amino acid sequence: CASSPRTAQNTEAFF.

The CDR3, as DNA: TGTGCCAGCAGCTTAGCCGAGGTCGTGGGGGGCCATGGCTACACCTTC. Its protein is CASSLAEVVGGHGYTF. V usage is TRBV7-9 and J usage is TRBJ1-2, with D perhaps matching TRBD1 (6 bases). The CDR3 consists of 16 residues. CDR1 SEHNR and CDR2 FQNEAQ come from the germline V gene (reference sequence). Trimming took off 0 bases at V and 6 bases at J, with 17 bases between the two ends.

This chain links TRBV6-1 with TRBJ2-4, with D perhaps matching TRBD2 (5 bases). The CDR3 loop spans 14 amino acids. Germline V gives CDR1 MNHNS, CDR2 SASEGT. V shed 4 bases and J shed 5 bases, with 12 bases lying between them. The CDR3 DNA follows: TGTGCCAGCAGTGCCAGGCGGGTGGAAAACATTCAGTACTTC. Residues: CASSARRVENIQYF.

This clone has more than one count but fewer than ten. This chain links TRBV5-1 with TRBJ2-2; 7 bases fit TRBD1. V shed 5 bases and J 1 base; nucleotides not matched to a gene: 2. CDR1 SGHRS and CDR2 YFSETQ come from the germline V gene. The CDR3 spans 14 residues. CDR3 nucleotides: TGCGCCAGCAGGAGGGGGCGGAACACCGGGGAGCTGTTTTTT. Its translation: CASRRGRNTGELFF. Full variable domain (remainder filled in from reference TRBV5-1 and TRBJ2-2): KAGVTQTPRYLIKTRGQQVTLSCSPISGHRSVSWYQQTPGQGLQFLFEYFSETQRNKGNFPGRFSGRQFSNSRSEMNVSTLELGDSALYLCASRRGRNTGELFFGEGSRLTVL.